This T cell receptor beta chain was observed in a study of blood T cells in healthy people across ages. Overall study context: Template switching recovered approximately one barcoded beta molecule for every two T cells.

Caucasian, healthy and from Russia, the donors were aged between roughly 6 and 100. This clonotype was counted a few times. Its target is unknown. Then a second PCR, running about 6 to 12 cycles, was carried out with a sample-barcoded 5' primer and a J-beta primer mix. MiXCR, run by TCRdb on the 5' RACE reads, gives a single entry per CDR3 protein. The data show 730,000 or so distinct CDR3 sequences, with 40% to 50% seen just once and about 32% held by the top ten. Germline CDR1 is MNHNY and CDR2 is SVGAGI (reference sequence). Trimming pared 5 bases from V and 4 bases from J, leaving 11 bases between. There are 13 residues in the CDR3. Study-wide results and caveats: A strong correlation between TCR beta diversity and naive T cell percentage was seen. While age rose, TCR beta diversity per million T cells dropped in a roughly linear way.

The clonotype was recovered from an elderly man in good health. The material sequenced was blood. V usage is TRBV6-6 and J usage is TRBJ1-2; perhaps TRBD1 as D (6 bases). The CDR3 DNA is TGTGCCAGCAGTCCTCGGACAGCCTATGGCTACACCTTC. Protein sequence: CASSPRTAYGYTF.